This T cell receptor beta chain was sequenced for a study of blood T cell repertoires in COVID-19. CDR1 and CDR2 (germline): MNHEY, SMNVEV (reference sequence). The CDR3 has 17 amino acids. Trimming took off 2 bases at V and 5 bases at J, with 16 bases between the two ends. Sequenced by immunoSEQ multiplex PCR; TCRdb stores in-frame clones only, minus some. The sample has about 210,000 clones, 83% seen once. The chain has TRBV27 and TRBJ1-6, with TRBD1 as a possible D gene (5 bases). The sample taken for sequencing was peripheral blood. The TCR sequence derives from a woman aged 40 to 55 with active or convalescent COVID-19. In DNA form, the CDR3 reads TGTGCCAGCAGTTTACGTGACAGTGGATCCCATAATTCACCCCTCCACTTT. Translating it yields CASSLRDSGSHNSPLHF.